Given below is one T cell receptor (beta chain) in context. This sample is part of a study of blood T cell repertoires in COVID-19. Study background: Material from acute and convalescent COVID-19 was sourced from the United States, Italy and Spain.

The assay was immunoSEQ multiplex PCR, and TCRdb's table has in-frame clones only and misses some. The repertoire holds 310,000 or so clones, with around 88% as singletons. This CDR3 is 16 amino acids long. Germline values: CDR1 MNHEY, CDR2 SMNVEV (reference sequence). The V gene lost 0 bases and the J gene lost 2 bases, with 13 bases spanning the gap. This sequence joins TRBV27 and TRBJ1-2, with D possibly being TRBD1 (5 bases). The specimen sequenced was peripheral blood. This TCR was sampled from a woman aged 30 to 39 who had recovered from COVID-19. The chain's CDR3 is CASSLSWVRGNYGYTF. As DNA, the CDR3 is TGTGCCAGCAGTTTATCGTGGGTAAGGGGAAACTATGGCTACACCTTC.